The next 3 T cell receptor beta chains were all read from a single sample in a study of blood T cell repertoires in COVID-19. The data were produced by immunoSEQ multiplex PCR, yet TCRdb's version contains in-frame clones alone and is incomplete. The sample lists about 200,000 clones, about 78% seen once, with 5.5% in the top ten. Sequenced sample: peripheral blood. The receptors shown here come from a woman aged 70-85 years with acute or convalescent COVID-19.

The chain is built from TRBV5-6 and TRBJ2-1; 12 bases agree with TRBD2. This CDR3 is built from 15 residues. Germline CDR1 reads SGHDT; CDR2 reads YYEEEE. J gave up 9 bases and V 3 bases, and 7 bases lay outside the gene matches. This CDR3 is CASSSLAGGGAEQFF. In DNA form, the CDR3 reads TGTGCCAGCAGCTCCCTAGCGGGAGGGGGGGCTGAGCAGTTCTTC.

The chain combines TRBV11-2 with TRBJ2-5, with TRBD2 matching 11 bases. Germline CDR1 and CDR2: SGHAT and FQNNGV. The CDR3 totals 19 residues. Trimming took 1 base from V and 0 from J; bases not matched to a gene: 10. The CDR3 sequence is CASSLGGWPSGRYQETQYF. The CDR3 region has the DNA TGTGCCAGCAGCTTAGGTGGATGGCCTAGCGGGAGGTACCAAGAGACCCAGTACTTC.

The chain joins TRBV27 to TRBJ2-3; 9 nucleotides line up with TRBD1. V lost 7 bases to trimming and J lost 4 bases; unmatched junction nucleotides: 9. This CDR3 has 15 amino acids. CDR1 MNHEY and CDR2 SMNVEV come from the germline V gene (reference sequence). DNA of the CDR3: TGTGCCAGCACCAACAGGGGGCCAGGGGCAGATACGCAGTATTTT. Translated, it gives CASTNRGPGADTQYF.